This TCR beta chain is drawn from a study of OX40 agonist ivuxolimab in advanced cancers. Notes on the research overall: Ivuxolimab, which targeted the costimulatory receptor OX40 (CD134), was an agonistic, fully human IgG2 monoclonal antibody. Peripheral TCRbeta sequencing aimed to test whether ivuxolimab altered TCR sequence diversity and caused clonal T-cell expansion. Intravenous ivuxolimab was administered to patients every 2 weeks at six dose levels: 0.01, 0.1, 0.3, 1.5, 3 and 10 mg/kg. Prior anti-PD-1, anti-PD-L1 or anti-CTLA-4 therapy was permitted, and 40% to 50% of dose-escalation patients had received checkpoint inhibitors. Among the roughly 54 dose-escalation patients, around 19 had hepatocellular carcinoma, around 15 melanoma, 9 renal cell carcinoma and 9 head and neck cancer. The monotherapy dose-escalation portion (N of about 52 patients) of the phase I ivuxolimab trial is reported in the paper. Three dose-escalation patients achieved partial responses, one with hepatocellular carcinoma and two with cutaneous melanoma. In the dose-escalation cohort, more than 75% of patients were male, and the mean age was approximately 64 years, with a range of roughly 20 to 79.

The trial excluded patients who had a history of autoimmune disease or who were on systemic immunosuppression. Peripheral blood for TCR sequencing was collected from all dose cohorts at baseline, on cycle 4 day 1, and on cycle 7 day 1. Samples were obtained from an open-label, multicenter, first-in-human phase I dose-escalation trial of ivuxolimab. Adults with locally advanced or metastatic melanoma, renal cell carcinoma, hepatocellular carcinoma or head and neck squamous cell carcinoma were enrolled in the trial. CD4+ and CD8+ T cells were sorted separately from peripheral blood before TCR sequencing. A remark on this clone: What antigen it recognizes has not been identified. Base qualities are missing; no much larger clone stands one base away.

Overall results and qualifications from the work: Partial responders in the 0.1-3.0 mg/kg groups had among the lowest normalized peripheral clonal expansion, especially among CD8+ T cells. After ivuxolimab, expanded clones were on average more numerous among CD8+ T cells than among CD4+ T cells. Which antigens the clonally expanded peripheral T cells were specific for was not determined. Low levels of normalized T-cell clonal expansion were also shown by some nonresponding patients. Clonal expansion of both CD4+ and CD8+ blood T cells was observed from baseline to week 6 at doses 0.1 to 3.0 mg/kg.

For sequencing of the TCRbeta CDR3 region, genomic DNA was extracted from the sorted cells. The immunoSEQ Assay was used for sequencing of TCRbeta CDR3 regions. Sourced from immuneACCESS, this table was stored by TCRdb with only in-frame sequences that have V and J called. A share of the clones is absent; for the studies checked, an unresolved V gene accounts for under half, and the remainder has no known explanation. The sample table contains some 70,000 clones; only one count was recorded for 70% to 90% of them. The ten largest clones represent around 8.2% of the sample. This receptor was identified in an adult with an advanced solid tumor such as melanoma, head and neck, liver or kidney cancer. Here the sequenced sample was CD4+ or CD8+ T cells sorted from blood, taken in a trial of the OX40 agonist ivuxolimab.

CDR3 protein: CAWSSDRLYTF. Read as DNA, the sequence is TGTGCCTGGAGTTCTGACCGGCTGTACACCTTC. Recombination linked TRBV30 to TRBJ1-2; the D gene identity is not certain. In the germline V gene (reference sequence), CDR1 corresponds to GTSNPN and CDR2 to SVGIG. The CDR3 holds 11 amino acids from the cysteine to the phenylalanine. The only DNA kept is the CDR3, 33 bases in frame from the first base. The V and J ends are trimmed by 2 bases and 11 bases, leaving 12 bases between them.